A single sample is the source of the 11 T cell receptor beta chains below, sequenced in a study of a mutant IDH1 vaccine in newly diagnosed glioma. Assay used: immunoSEQ multiplex PCR; TCRdb lists only in-frame clones, some missing. The sample has about 54,000 clones, around 81% seen once. Described time point: week 5, during vaccination. With topical imiquimod, each dose of the vaccine consisted of 300 ug of mutant IDH1 20-mer peptide. The antigens these receptors bind are not known. The sequenced sample was PBMCs, obtained from a glioma patient whose treatment included an IDH1 peptide vaccine. These receptors all come from a man in his thirties or forties with glioma.

V and J are TRBV19 and TRBJ2-5, with D perhaps matching TRBD2 (6 bases). The CDR3 totals 11 residues. CDR1 and CDR2 (germline): LNHDA, SQIVND (reference sequence). V lost 8 bases and J 9 bases, leaving 13 bases between the germline ends. Here the CDR3 reads CASFFSGAQYF. The CDR3 DNA follows: TGTGCCAGTTTTTTTTCGGGGGCCCAGTACTTC. Combining the CDR3 with reference TRBV19 and TRBJ2-5 gives the whole variable domain DGGITQSPKYLFRKEGQNVTLSCEQNLNHDAMYWYRQDPGQGLRLIYYSQIVNDFQKGDIAEGYSVSREKKESFPLTVTSAQKNPTAFYLCASFFSGAQYFGPGTRLLVL.

This clone was seen a handful of times. The chain links TRBV6-5 to TRBJ1-1, with TRBD1 identical over 7 bases. Unmatched junction bases numbered 7, after V lost 5 bases and J lost 1 base. There are 15 residues in the CDR3. CDR1 is MNHEY and CDR2 is SVGAGI in the germline V gene. In nucleotides, the CDR3 is TGTGCCAGCAGTCCTCAACAGGGGTGGAACACTGAAGCTTTCTTT. Residues: CASSPQQGWNTEAFF.

The chain carries TRBV4-1 and TRBJ2-5, with 9 positions matching TRBD1. Per germline, CDR1 MGHRA and CDR2 YSYEKL. After removal of 5 bases from V and 3 bases from J, the junction contained 7 bases not matched to a gene. The CDR3 runs to 15 residues. DNA of the CDR3: TGCGCCAGCAGCTTTTTCCGGGACAGGGAAGAGACCCAGTACTTC. Its protein product is CASSFFRDREETQYF.

J is TRBJ1-2 and V is TRBV20-1; 8 bases fit TRBD1. V shed 5 bases, J shed 4 bases, and the junction held 0 bases outside the gene matches. This CDR3 has 11 residues. Germline assignment: CDR1 DFQATT and CDR2 SNEGSKA (reference sequence). CDR3 region: CSADRGYGYTF. The CDR3 coding sequence is TGCAGTGCTGACAGGGGCTATGGCTACACCTTC.

The sample holds a few counts of this clone. This chain uses TRBV7-9 with TRBJ1-1, with TRBD1 matching 8 bases. With 5 bases clipped from V and 2 bases from J, the junction kept 4 bases outside the gene matches. This CDR3 contains 14 residues. The germline V gene encodes CDR1 SEHNR and CDR2 FQNEAQ (reference sequence). The CDR3 DNA reads as TGTGCCAGCAGCACCACAGGGGGAAACACTGAAGCTTTCTTT. Amino acid sequence: CASSTTGGNTEAFF.

The table lists this clone with a count of one. The CDR3 nucleotides read TGTGCCAGCAGCTCCTCGGCCGGGACAGCGAACACTGAAGCTTTCTTT. Translating it yields CASSSSAGTANTEAFF. This sequence joins TRBV7-9 and TRBJ1-1, with 7 bases that match TRBD1. CDR3 length equals 16 residues. Per the germline V gene, CDR1 is SEHNR and CDR2 is FQNEAQ (reference sequence). Trimming at V came to 4 bases and at J to 1 base, leaving 9 bases not matched to a gene.

The V gene is TRBV6-6, the J gene TRBJ1-2; D is undetermined. The V gene's germline CDR1 is MNHNY and CDR2 SVGAGI (reference sequence). V was trimmed by 2 bases and J by 0 bases, leaving 13 bases between them. This CDR3 region has 16 residues. The CDR3 loop reads CASSYAEGGTNYGYTF. CDR3 bases: TGTGCCAGCAGTTACGCAGAGGGAGGAACTAACTATGGCTACACCTTC.

The J gene is TRBJ2-5, the V gene TRBV6-1, with a weak D call TRBD1 (6 bases). Matching the DNA end better, TRBJ2-7 makes the J call doubtful. CDR3 length: 14 amino acids. The germline CDR1 and CDR2 sequences are MNHNS and SASEGT. Written as DNA, the CDR3 is TGTGCCAGCAGTCACGAGACAGGCTCCTACGAGCAGTACTTC. Its translation is CASSHETGSYEQYF.

The chain carries TRBV5-4 and TRBJ2-1, with D unresolved. The length of the CDR3 is 19 residues. Germline-derived CDR1 and CDR2 are SGHNT and YYREEE (reference sequence). Trimming cost V 3 bases and J 7 bases, with 29 bases left between them. The CDR3 DNA reads TGTGCCAGCAGCTCCCCTCTAGGTCGGGCCTCACATGAAAGTAATGAGCAGTTCTTC. As protein: CASSSPLGRASHESNEQFF.

The chain couples TRBV7-2 to TRBJ2-7; a weak D match, TRBD1 (5 bases). This CDR3 is built from 16 residues. Germline CDR1 reads SGHTA; CDR2 reads FQGNSA. V shed 5 bases and J shed 2 bases, with 19 bases lying between them. In nucleotides, the CDR3 is TGTGCCAGCAGCCACCGTCCCAAGGGGTTCCCCTACGAGCAGTACTTC. Protein sequence: CASSHRPKGFPYEQYF. Full variable domain (remainder filled in from reference TRBV7-2 and TRBJ2-7): GAGVSQSPSNKVTEKGKDVELRCDPISGHTALYWYRQSLGQGLEFLIYFQGNSAPDKSGLPSDRFSAERTGGSVSTLTIQRTQQEDSAVYLCASSHRPKGFPYEQYFGPGTRLTVT.

This clone was recorded once. V and J are TRBV28 and TRBJ2-1; D perhaps matches TRBD2 (6 bases). Trimming cost V 5 bases and J 4 bases, with 12 bases left between them. The CDR3 is made up of 14 amino acids. CDR1 is MDHEN and CDR2 is SYDVKM in the germline V gene. The DNA of the CDR3 is TGTGCCAGCAGTACGGGACTGTCGTACAATGAGCAGTTCTTC. Translation gives CASSTGLSYNEQFF.